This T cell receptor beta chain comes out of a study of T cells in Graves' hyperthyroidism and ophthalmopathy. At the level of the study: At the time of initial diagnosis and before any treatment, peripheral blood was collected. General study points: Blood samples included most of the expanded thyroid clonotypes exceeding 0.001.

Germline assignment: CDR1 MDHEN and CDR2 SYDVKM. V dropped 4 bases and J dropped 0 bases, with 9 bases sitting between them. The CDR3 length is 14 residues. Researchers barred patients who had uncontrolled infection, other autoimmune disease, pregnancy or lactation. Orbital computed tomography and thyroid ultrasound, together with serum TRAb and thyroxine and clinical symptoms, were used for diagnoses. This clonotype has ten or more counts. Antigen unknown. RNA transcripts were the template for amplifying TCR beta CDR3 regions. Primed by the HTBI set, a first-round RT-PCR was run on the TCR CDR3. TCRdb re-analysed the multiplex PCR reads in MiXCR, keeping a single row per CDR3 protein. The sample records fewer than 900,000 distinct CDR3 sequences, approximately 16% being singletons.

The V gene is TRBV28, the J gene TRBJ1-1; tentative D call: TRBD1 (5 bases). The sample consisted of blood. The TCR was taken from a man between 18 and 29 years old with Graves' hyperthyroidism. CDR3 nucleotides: TGTGCCAGCAGTTGGGGGGTGGTGAACACTGAAGCTTTCTTT. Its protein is CASSWGVVNTEAFF.